This T cell receptor beta chain was recovered during a study of blood T cells in healthy people across ages. Notes on the study in general: Higher diversity and more naive CD4+ cells were features of long-lived donors, compared to aged donors.

This CDR3 region has 15 residues. CDR1 is SNHLY, CDR2 FYNNEI, per germline. V was shortened by 5 bases and J by 1 base, with 13 bases between the two germline ends. Combining a sample-barcoded 5' primer with a J-beta primer mix, a second PCR ran for roughly 6 to 12 cycles. Tagging of each cDNA molecule was performed by a template-switch adaptor with 12 random nucleotides. The yield of each sample was at least 2.5 million CDR3-containing paired-end reads. In TCRdb, the 5' RACE reads were re-called with MiXCR into one record per CDR3 protein. The sample yields around 1,000,000 distinct CDR3 sequences, 30% to 40% seen once. No fewer than 7 million PBMCs went into each sample. This clonotype has just a few counts. What it recognizes is unknown.

What was sequenced was blood. The gene calls are TRBV2 and TRBJ2-3; D ambiguous. This receptor was identified in a man younger than 30 in good health. The CDR3 nucleotides read TGTGCCAGCAGTCCCGACACTTACGGCACAGATACGCAGTATTTT. This codes for CASSPDTYGTDTQYF.